The T cell receptor beta chain under discussion was sequenced for a study of T-cell memory formation after mild COVID-19. Study context: Largely, the TCR clusters proved donor specific. General study results and limits: Clones that got smaller from day 15 to 85 had even CD4/CD8, while clones growing later tipped toward CD4+. Whether day 37 second-wave clones are SARS-CoV-2-specific was not confirmed.

Amplification by 5'RACE using constant-segment primers produced TCR alpha and TCR beta cDNA libraries that carried sample barcodes and UMIs. TCRdb independently ran MiXCR on the 5' RACE reads; one entry per CDR3 protein. The table includes around 200,000 distinct CDR3 sequences, over 9.5% detected once. The V gene end was trimmed by 3 bases and the J gene end by 6 bases; junction bases not matched to a gene: 14. This CDR3 region has 17 residues. From germline, CDR1 is SGHAT and CDR2 FQNNGV. A few counts support this clonotype. Its specificity is unknown. Sequences were obtained from PBMCs or a T cell subset sorted from them (not recorded which). This clonotype was obtained from a man in his late teens or twenties who had mild COVID-19 (a few samples of this study predate the infection). Cell type and time point are not known. This chain links TRBV11-2 with TRBJ1-1; 9 nucleotides match TRBD1. CDR3 residues: CASSFRGGGTGIAEAFF. As DNA, the CDR3 is TGTGCCAGCAGCTTTAGAGGCGGGGGGACAGGGATAGCTGAAGCTTTCTTT.